The 17 T cell receptor beta chains presented below share a single source sample, sequenced in a study of vaccination and CD4 T cells after COVID-19. Antigens of these TCRs are unknown. Cultured CD4+ T-cell DNA underwent Oncomine TCR Beta short-read sequencing. One entry per CDR3 protein, called by TCRdb with MiXCR from the PCR reads. The table shows over 15,000 distinct CDR3 sequences, with 52% occurring only once. As to treatment: roughly 10-day PBMC culture with coronavirus spike peptide pools or control peptides (ViraFEST assay). The material sequenced was CD4+ T cells from blood, cultured in vitro. The receptors here all came from a human donor who had recovered from COVID-19.

This chain joins TRBV5-1 and TRBJ2-1, with D unresolved. The germline V gene has CDR1 SGHRS and CDR2 YFSETQ. The V gene lost 5 bases and the J gene lost 5 bases, with 11 bases spanning the gap. CDR3 size: 13 residues. The CDR3 sequence is CASSTGANNEQFF. CDR3 sequence (DNA): TGCGCCAGCAGTACCGGAGCCAACAATGAGCAGTTCTTC.

This clonotype is labeled medium-sized. Here the CDR3 reads CASSFREGGYGYTF. The CDR3, as DNA: TGTGCCAGCAGCTTTAGGGAGGGCGGGTATGGCTACACCTTC. The chain joins TRBV7-8 to TRBJ1-2, with D hard to call. The germline gives CDR1 SGHVS, CDR2 FQNEAQ. The CDR3 covers 14 residues. With 3 bases removed from V and 5 bases from J, the gap between germline ends came to 13 bases.

The rearrangement joins TRBV20-1 to TRBJ1-5; D call uncertain. CDR1 is DFQATT and CDR2 is SNEGSKA in the germline V gene (reference sequence). The CDR3 has 13 amino acids. The V and J ends lost 6 bases and 4 bases respectively, with 13 bases between them. This CDR3 reads CSASGGVNQPQHF. CDR3 sequence (DNA): TGCAGTGCCTCTGGCGGGGTAAATCAGCCCCAGCATTTT.

This clonotype was detected a few times. V usage is TRBV15 and J usage is TRBJ2-3; D may correspond to TRBD1 or TRBD2 (6 bases each). The CDR3 consists of 17 residues. Germline V CDR1 and CDR2: LNHNV, YYDKDF (reference sequence). V lost 5 bases, J lost 8 bases, and 26 bases lay in between. The CDR3 region is CATSSLGSGGEGPTQYF. The CDR3 DNA reads as TGTGCCACCAGCTCCTTAGGGTCCGGGGGCGAGGGTCCTACGCAGTATTTT.

The V gene is TRBV7-2, the J gene TRBJ2-6, with a tentative D call TRBD2 (6 bases). Trimming took off 2 bases at V and 0 bases at J, with 11 bases between the two ends. CDR1 SGHTA and CDR2 FQGNSA come from the germline V gene. The CDR3 sequence is 17 residues long. The CDR3 nucleotides are TGTGCCAGCAGCTTATTCGGGGGAGGCTCTGGGGCCAACGTCCTGACTTTC. Residues: CASSLFGGGSGANVLTF.

J is TRBJ2-3 and V is TRBV5-4; 7 nucleotides align to TRBD2. Per germline, CDR1 SGHNT and CDR2 YYREEE (reference sequence). With V trimmed by 1 base and J by 13 bases, 12 bases remained unmatched. The CDR3 has 14 amino acids. CDR3 DNA: TGTGCCAGCAGCTTGCCTGGGCGGGAGAAGGCGGAGTATTTT. Its translation is CASSLPGREKAEYF. The full variable domain, in which reference TRBV5-4 and TRBJ2-3 provide the parts outside the CDR3, is ETGVTQSPTHLIKTRGQQVTLRCSSQSGHNTVSWYQQALGQGPQFIFQYYREEENGRGNFPPRFSGLQFPNYSSELNVNALELDDSALYLCASSLPGREKAEYFGPGTRLTVL.

The V call is TRBV4-1, the J call TRBJ1-2; 8 nucleotides line up with TRBD1. V lost 3 bases to trimming and J lost 0 bases; unmatched junction nucleotides: 6. This CDR3 comprises 16 residues. CDR1 and CDR2 (germline): MGHRA, YSYEKL. The CDR3 sequence: CASSQAGQGANYGYTF. CDR3 DNA sequence: TGCGCCAGCAGCCAGGCAGGACAGGGTGCTAACTATGGCTACACCTTC.

This clonotype turned up a few times. Relative to the germline gene, one junction end is altered; a read error may explain this. The chain has TRBV5-3 and TRBJ2-5; D is ambiguous. TRBV5-3 belongs to the ORF category, with a function that is uncertain. The CDR3 runs to 13 residues. CDR3 sequence reads: CASSSGRRVTQYF. In DNA form, the CDR3 reads TGTGCCAGCAGCTCGGGTCGTCGGGTGACCCAGTACTTC.

This clonotype was picked up a small number of times. The V gene is TRBV15, the J gene TRBJ1-2, with D possibly TRBD1 on 5 matching bases. In germline, CDR1 is LNHNV, CDR2 YYDKDF (reference sequence). The CDR3 is made up of 14 amino acids. Trimming stripped 0 bases from V and 8 bases from J, with 13 bases between. CDR3 bases: TGTGCCACCAGCAGAGACCCGGGACCTCTGGGCTACACCTTC. The encoded protein is CATSRDPGPLGYTF.

The J gene is TRBJ1-2, the V gene TRBV28; the D is unclear. This CDR3 contains 15 residues. The V end lost 2 bases, the J end lost 4 bases, and 14 bases lay between the germline ends. CDR1 and CDR2 (germline): MDHEN, SYDVKM. The CDR3 protein is CASSLAGVRPYGYTF. The CDR3 DNA sequence: TGTGCCAGCAGTTTAGCCGGGGTTCGTCCCTATGGCTACACCTTC.

V and J are TRBV18 and TRBJ1-1; D remains unclear. CDR1 and CDR2 (germline): KGHSH, LQKENI. The CDR3 loop spans 13 amino acids. V was trimmed by 3 bases and J by 2 bases, leaving 7 bases between them. CDR3 sequence (DNA): TGTGCCAGCTCACCCGTGCCCAACACTGAAGCTTTCTTT. It codes for CASSPVPNTEAFF. The entire variable domain, with the rest obtained from reference TRBV18 and TRBJ1-1, is as follows: NAGVMQNPRHLVRRRGQEARLRCSPMKGHSHVYWYRQLPEEGLKFMVYLQKENIIDESGMPKERFSAEFPKEGPSILRIQQVVRGDSAAYFCASSPVPNTEAFFGQGTRLTVV.

The chain is built from TRBV24-1 and TRBJ1-5; D is unclear. This CDR3 spans 13 amino acids. V was trimmed by 6 bases and J by 0 bases, leaving 5 bases between them. Germline CDR1 reads KGHDR; CDR2 reads SFDVKD. The CDR3, as DNA: TGTGCCACCAGTATCGGTAGCAATCAGCCCCAGCATTTT. The encoded protein is CATSIGSNQPQHF.

This clonotype was counted a few times. The V gene is TRBV24-1, the J gene TRBJ2-5; the match to TRBD1 covers 8 bases. The germline gives CDR1 KGHDR, CDR2 SFDVKD. The CDR3 consists of 14 residues. Unmatched junction bases numbered 5, after V lost 2 bases and J lost 7 bases. CDR3 in amino acids: CATSDSRQGRTQYF. The CDR3 nucleotides read TGTGCCACCAGTGATTCCCGACAGGGGAGGACCCAGTACTTC.

The CDR3 is CASSFQGQSEQYF. The CDR3 DNA reads TGTGCCAGCAGCTTCCAGGGCCAATCCGAGCAGTACTTC. The chain has TRBV7-3 and TRBJ2-7, with a tentative D call TRBD1 (5 bases). This CDR3 has 13 residues. With 3 bases removed from V and 6 bases from J, the gap between germline ends came to 12 bases. The germline CDR1 and CDR2 sequences are SGHTA and FQGTGA. Using reference TRBV7-3 and TRBJ2-7 for the parts outside the CDR3, the full variable domain is GAGVSQTPSNKVTEKGKYVELRCDPISGHTALYWYRQSLGQGPEFLIYFQGTGAADDSGLPNDRFFAVRPEGSVSTLKIQRTERGDSAVYLCASSFQGQSEQYFGPGTRLTVT.

Comment on this clonotype: The junction does not match germline at one end; this may be a read error. The chain recombines TRBV7-6 with TRBJ2-1, with 9 bases lining up with TRBD1. The CDR3 loop spans 14 amino acids. Germline V gene lookup returns CDR1 SGHVS and CDR2 FNYEAQ. CDR3 sequence reads: CASSLGQGANEQFF. In nucleotides, the CDR3 is TGTGCTAGCAGCTTGGGACAGGGTGCTAATGAGCAGTTCTTC.

The chain uses TRBV7-2 and TRBJ2-6, with D perhaps TRBD1 (5 bases). Germline V gives CDR1 SGHTA, CDR2 FQGNSA. V was trimmed by 0 bases and J by 8 bases, leaving 17 bases between them. This CDR3 is 17 amino acids long. For the CDR3, the DNA is TGTGCCAGCAGCTTAGCGCTAACGGCAGGGATGACCAACGTCCTGACTTTC. It yields the protein CASSLALTAGMTNVLTF.

This clonotype has more than one count but fewer than ten. The chain is built from TRBV5-1 and TRBJ1-1; D gene ambiguous. The germline V and J ends were trimmed by 0 bases and 0 bases, with 6 bases remaining between them. Per the germline V gene, CDR1 is SGHRS and CDR2 is YFSETQ. The CDR3 spans 14 residues. The CDR3 loop reads CASSLVSMNTEAFF. The CDR3 nucleotides are TGCGCCAGCAGCTTGGTTAGCATGAACACTGAAGCTTTCTTT.